These 19 T cell receptor beta chains originate from one sample sequenced in a study of T cell changes during pregnancy in multiple sclerosis. Generated by immunoSEQ multiplex PCR, the TCRdb table keeps only in-frame clones and is missing some. The table records roughly 100,000 clones, 85% to 95% of them present only once. The sample consisted of peripheral blood, taken after pregnancy. These receptors came from a female donor with multiple sclerosis, enrolled in a pregnancy study.

The rearrangement joins TRBV5-1 to TRBJ2-3; tentative D call: TRBD2 (5 bases). Trimming took 1 base from V and 5 from J, leaving 17 bases between them. Germline assignment: CDR1 SGHRS and CDR2 YFSETQ. The CDR3 length is 16 residues. The CDR3 loop reads CASSLFEVAGGDTQYF. The CDR3 coding sequence is TGCGCCAGCAGCTTGTTTGAGGTGGCTGGAGGAGATACGCAGTATTTT.

The rearrangement links TRBV5-4 to TRBJ2-3; D is unclear. V was trimmed by 4 bases and J by 8 bases, leaving 17 bases between them. The germline V gene encodes CDR1 SGHNT and CDR2 YYREEE (reference sequence). The CDR3 is 14 residues long. This CDR3 reads CASSLPRRTSTQYF. As DNA, the CDR3 is TGTGCCAGCAGCCTACCGAGGCGTACCAGTACGCAGTATTTT.

The chain couples TRBV29-1 to TRBJ1-2; 10 nucleotides match TRBD1. The CDR3 consists of 13 residues. Losses at the gene ends were 6 bases for V and 6 bases for J; bases not matched to a gene: 7. CDR1 is SQVTM, CDR2 ANQGSEA, per germline. The CDR3 DNA reads TGCAGCGTCTTGGGACAGGGGCGGAATGGCTACACCTTC. Encoded protein: CSVLGQGRNGYTF.

This clone was detected only a few times. This chain links TRBV30 with TRBJ1-1, with D unclear. Trimming took off 0 bases at V and 6 bases at J, with 8 bases between the two ends. This CDR3 contains 12 residues. The V gene's germline CDR1 is GTSNPN and CDR2 SVGIG (reference sequence). The CDR3 reads CAWSVRRSEAFF. CDR3 in DNA: TGTGCCTGGAGTGTACGCAGATCTGAAGCTTTCTTT.

The J gene is TRBJ1-2, the V gene TRBV7-9; 7 nucleotides match TRBD1. Trimming took 1 base from V and 7 from J; bases not matched to a gene: 9. Germline V gene data show CDR1 as SEHNR and CDR2 as FQNEAQ (reference sequence). The CDR3 contains 15 residues. CDR3 region: CASSLVEGARGGYTF. The CDR3 nucleotides read TGTGCCAGCAGCTTAGTCGAGGGGGCTCGGGGTGGCTACACCTTC.

The chain joins TRBV2 to TRBJ1-6; TRBD1 might be the D (6 bases). The CDR3 spans 14 residues. Trimming took off 6 bases at V and 7 bases at J, with 13 bases between the two ends. The germline V gene encodes CDR1 SNHLY and CDR2 FYNNEI. The CDR3 loop reads CASRQGNKNSPLHF. The CDR3 DNA reads TGTGCCAGCAGACAGGGAAACAAGAATTCACCCCTCCACTTT.

In regard to this clone: This sample includes further DNA sequences coding for the same CDR3. The chain joins TRBV2 to TRBJ2-1; D uncertain. Germline V gene lookup returns CDR1 SNHLY and CDR2 FYNNEI. CDR3 size: 13 residues. Trimming left V 1 base short and J 3 bases short, with 4 bases between. CDR3 sequence: CASSEGSYNEQFF. For the CDR3, the DNA is TGTGCCAGCAGTGAAGGCAGCTACAATGAGCAGTTCTTC.

This chain uses TRBV5-4 with TRBJ2-5; maybe TRBD2 (5 bases). The CDR3 runs to 13 residues. Germline CDR1 is SGHNT and CDR2 is YYREEE (reference sequence). V shed 2 bases and J shed 7 bases, with 12 bases lying between them. This CDR3 reads CASSLAESRTQYF. CDR3 sequence (DNA): TGTGCCAGCAGCTTAGCGGAGTCCCGGACCCAGTACTTC.

The chain couples TRBV9 to TRBJ1-3; maybe TRBD1 (5 bases). The CDR3 is made up of 15 amino acids. Germline V gene lookup returns CDR1 SGDLS and CDR2 YYNGEE. The V end lost 0 bases, the J end lost 0 bases, and 7 bases lay between the germline ends. The CDR3 region has the DNA TGTGCCAGCAGCGTAGCGGGGGTCTCTGGAAACACCATATATTTT. Translation gives CASSVAGVSGNTIYF.

The chain carries TRBV27 and TRBJ1-1; D perhaps matches TRBD1 (6 bases). This CDR3 contains 16 residues. V was pared by 5 bases and J by 2 bases, with 18 bases between. CDR1 and CDR2 (germline): MNHEY, SMNVEV (reference sequence). The CDR3 bases are TGTGCCAGCAGTCCACAGGGCATCGTCATAAACACTGAAGCTTTCTTT. Its protein product is CASSPQGIVINTEAFF.

V gene TRBV5-1 combines with J gene TRBJ2-5, with TRBD2 matching over 10 bases. CDR1 is SGHRS, CDR2 YFSETQ, per germline. The CDR3 length is 15 residues. The junction had 5 bases not matched to a gene; V was cut back by 2 bases and J by 4 bases. DNA of the CDR3: TGCGCCAGCAGCTTTCGAAGCGGGGGGGGAGAGACCCAGTACTTC. Encoded protein: CASSFRSGGGETQYF.

This clone was seen a few times. The chain is built from TRBV6-5 and TRBJ1-1, with TRBD1 matching over 10 bases. Germline CDR1 and CDR2: MNHEY and SVGAGI. The CDR3 consists of 13 residues. Unmatched junction bases numbered 5, after V lost 8 bases and J lost 5 bases. The CDR3 DNA reads TGTGCCAGCTGGGACAGGGGAAGGACTGAAGCTTTCTTT. It codes for CASWDRGRTEAFF.

The gene calls are TRBV7-9 and TRBJ2-1; 7 bases agree with TRBD1. Germline lookup yields CDR1 SEHNR and CDR2 FQNEAQ (reference sequence). V was pared by 4 bases and J by 5 bases, with 8 bases of the junction left unmatched. The CDR3 is 15 amino acids. In DNA, the CDR3 is TGTGCCAGCAGCTCCAATCAGGGGGTCCACAATGAGCAGTTCTTC. This translates into CASSSNQGVHNEQFF. Combining the CDR3 with reference TRBV7-9 and TRBJ2-1 gives the whole variable domain DTGVSQNPRHKITKRGQNVTFRCDPISEHNRLYWYRQTLGQGPEFLTYFQNEAQLEKSRLLSDRFSAERPKGSFSTLEIQRTEQGDSAMYLCASSSNQGVHNEQFFGPGTRLTVL.

The CDR3 DNA reads as TGTGCCAGCAGTTACACAGGGGGTGGAACCTATGGCTACACCTTC. It encodes CASSYTGGGTYGYTF. This rearrangement joins TRBV6-5 to TRBJ1-2; 8 nucleotides match TRBD1. The germline V gene encodes CDR1 MNHEY and CDR2 SVGAGI. V trimming: 2 bases; J trimming: 4 bases; junction bases outside the gene matches: 6. CDR3 length equals 15 residues.

This chain connects TRBV5-4 to TRBJ2-4; 8 nucleotides match TRBD2. CDR3 length: 16 amino acids. V was clipped by 4 bases and J by 0 bases; unmatched bases: 6. CDR1 and CDR2 from the germline V gene are SGHNT and YYREEE (reference sequence). For the CDR3, the DNA is TGTGCCAGCAGCCCCGGGGGGGACTTAGCCAAAAACATTCAGTACTTC. It encodes CASSPGGDLAKNIQYF.

V gene TRBV6-1 combines with J gene TRBJ1-1; no definite D call. The V end was cut by 2 bases, the J end by 6 bases, with 10 bases between. The CDR3 contains 13 residues. Per the germline V gene, CDR1 is MNHNS and CDR2 is SASEGT. CDR3 in amino acids: CASSEIGIAEAFF. CDR3 DNA sequence: TGTGCCAGCAGTGAAATCGGGATCGCTGAAGCTTTCTTT.

This clone was seen once. V usage is TRBV18 and J usage is TRBJ1-4; TRBD1 aligns across 8 bases. CDR3 size: 14 residues. CDR1 is KGHSH and CDR2 is LQKENI in the germline V gene. The ends lost 6 bases at V and 16 bases at J; junction bases unmatched: 16. The DNA for the CDR3 is TGTGCCAGCTCCCCCGGGACAGGATCCGGAGGGGGGTTTTTT. Translating it yields CASSPGTGSGGGFF.

The genes are TRBV7-9 and TRBJ2-5; maybe TRBD2 (6 bases). Germline lookup yields CDR1 SEHNR and CDR2 FQNEAQ (reference sequence). The CDR3 contains 17 residues. V was clipped by 2 bases and J by 4 bases, with 20 bases between them. CDR3 sequence (DNA): TGTGCCAGCAGCTTAAGTAGGGCTAGCGCATCCGGAGAGACCCAGTACTTC. Residues: CASSLSRASASGETQYF.

V gene TRBV6-4 combines with J gene TRBJ2-3; 7 nucleotides line up with TRBD1. CDR3 length: 14 residues. Per the germline V gene, CDR1 is MRHNA and CDR2 is SNTAGT. V dropped 6 bases and J dropped 1; count of bases not matched to a gene: 4. The CDR3 spells CASSLGQGTDTQYF. The CDR3 coding sequence is TGTGCCAGCAGCTTAGGACAGGGCACAGATACGCAGTATTTT.